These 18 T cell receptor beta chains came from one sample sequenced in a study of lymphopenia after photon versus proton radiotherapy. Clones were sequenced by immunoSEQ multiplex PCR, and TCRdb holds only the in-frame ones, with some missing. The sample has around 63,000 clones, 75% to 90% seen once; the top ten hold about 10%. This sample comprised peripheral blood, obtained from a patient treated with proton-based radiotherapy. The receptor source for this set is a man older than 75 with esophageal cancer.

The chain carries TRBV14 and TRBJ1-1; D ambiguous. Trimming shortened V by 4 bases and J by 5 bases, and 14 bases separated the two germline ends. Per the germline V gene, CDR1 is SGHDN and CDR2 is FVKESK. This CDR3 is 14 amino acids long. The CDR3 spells CASSRGWGYTEAFF. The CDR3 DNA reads TGTGCCAGCAGCCGTGGGTGGGGATATACTGAAGCTTTCTTT.

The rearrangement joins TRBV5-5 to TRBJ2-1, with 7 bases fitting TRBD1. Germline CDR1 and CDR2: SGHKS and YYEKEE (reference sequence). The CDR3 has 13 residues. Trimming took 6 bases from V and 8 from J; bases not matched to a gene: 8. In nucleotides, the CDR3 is TGTGCCAGCACCCTGACAGGGACACATGAGCAGTTCTTC. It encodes CASTLTGTHEQFF.

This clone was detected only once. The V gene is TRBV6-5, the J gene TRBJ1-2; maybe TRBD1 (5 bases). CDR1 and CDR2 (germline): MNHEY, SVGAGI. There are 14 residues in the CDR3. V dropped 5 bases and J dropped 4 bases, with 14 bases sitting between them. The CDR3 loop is CASSAQGLVYGYTF. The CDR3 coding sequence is TGTGCCAGCAGTGCCCAGGGTCTCGTCTATGGCTACACCTTC.

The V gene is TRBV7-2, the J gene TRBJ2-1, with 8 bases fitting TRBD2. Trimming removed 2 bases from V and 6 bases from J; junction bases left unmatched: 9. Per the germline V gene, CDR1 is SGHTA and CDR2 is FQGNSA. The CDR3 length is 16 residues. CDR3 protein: CASSLRGTSGCNEQFF. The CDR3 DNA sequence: TGTGCCAGCAGCTTAAGAGGGACTAGTGGGTGCAATGAGCAGTTCTTC.

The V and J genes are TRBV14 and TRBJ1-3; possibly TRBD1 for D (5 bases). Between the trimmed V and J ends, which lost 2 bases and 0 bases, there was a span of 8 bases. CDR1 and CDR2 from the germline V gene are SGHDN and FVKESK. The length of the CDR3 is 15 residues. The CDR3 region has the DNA TGTGCCAGCAGCCAACTCAGGGTCTCTGGAAACACCATATATTTT. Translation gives CASSQLRVSGNTIYF.

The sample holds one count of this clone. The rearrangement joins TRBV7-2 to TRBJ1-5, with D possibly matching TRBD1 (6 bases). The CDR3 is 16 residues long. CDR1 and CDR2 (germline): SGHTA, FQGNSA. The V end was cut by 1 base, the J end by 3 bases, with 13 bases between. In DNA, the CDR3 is TGTGCCAGCAGCTTAGTCCAGGGGATAATCAATCAGCCCCAGCATTTT. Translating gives CASSLVQGIINQPQHF.

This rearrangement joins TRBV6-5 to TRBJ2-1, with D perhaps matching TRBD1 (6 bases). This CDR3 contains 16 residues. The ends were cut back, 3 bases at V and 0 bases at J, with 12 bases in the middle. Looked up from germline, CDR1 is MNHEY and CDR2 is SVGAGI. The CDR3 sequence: CASSYHQGSSYNEQFF. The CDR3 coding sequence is TGTGCCAGCAGTTATCACCAGGGGAGCTCCTACAATGAGCAGTTCTTC.

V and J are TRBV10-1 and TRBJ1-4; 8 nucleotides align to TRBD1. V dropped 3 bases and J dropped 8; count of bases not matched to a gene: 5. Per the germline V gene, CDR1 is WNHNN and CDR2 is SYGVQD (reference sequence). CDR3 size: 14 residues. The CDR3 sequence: CASSEGQGSEKLFF. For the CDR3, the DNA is TGCGCCAGCAGTGAAGGACAGGGAAGCGAAAAACTGTTTTTT.

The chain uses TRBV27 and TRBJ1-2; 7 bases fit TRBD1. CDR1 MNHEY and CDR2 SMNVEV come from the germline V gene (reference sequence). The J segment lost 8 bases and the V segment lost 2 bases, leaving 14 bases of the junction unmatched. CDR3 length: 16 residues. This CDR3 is CASSLKGFGGGTGYTF. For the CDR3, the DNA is TGTGCCAGCAGTTTAAAGGGGTTTGGAGGGGGCACAGGCTACACCTTC.

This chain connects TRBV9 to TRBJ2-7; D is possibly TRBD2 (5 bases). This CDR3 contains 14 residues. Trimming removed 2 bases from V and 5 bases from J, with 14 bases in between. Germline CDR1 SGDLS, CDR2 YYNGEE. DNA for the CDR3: TGTGCCAGCAGCGTTAGGTGGGAGTCCAACGAGCAGTACTTC. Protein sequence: CASSVRWESNEQYF.

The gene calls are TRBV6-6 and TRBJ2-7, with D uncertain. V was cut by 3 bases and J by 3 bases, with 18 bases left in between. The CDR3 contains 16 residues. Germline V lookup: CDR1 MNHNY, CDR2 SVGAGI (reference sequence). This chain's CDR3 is CASSYTLMSIYYEQYF. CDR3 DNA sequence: TGTGCCAGCAGTTATACCCTAATGAGCATATACTACGAGCAGTACTTC.

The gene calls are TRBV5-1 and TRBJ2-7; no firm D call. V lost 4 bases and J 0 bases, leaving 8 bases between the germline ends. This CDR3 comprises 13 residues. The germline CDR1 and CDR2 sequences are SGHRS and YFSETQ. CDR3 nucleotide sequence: TGCGCCAGCAGCAAAGTTTCCTCCTACGAGCAGTACTTC. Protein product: CASSKVSSYEQYF.

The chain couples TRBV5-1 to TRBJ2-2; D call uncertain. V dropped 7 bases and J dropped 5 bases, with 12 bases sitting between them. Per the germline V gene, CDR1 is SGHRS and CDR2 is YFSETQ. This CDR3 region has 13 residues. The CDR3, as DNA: TGCGCCAGCCTCATAGACAATACCGGGGAGCTGTTTTTT. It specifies CASLIDNTGELFF.

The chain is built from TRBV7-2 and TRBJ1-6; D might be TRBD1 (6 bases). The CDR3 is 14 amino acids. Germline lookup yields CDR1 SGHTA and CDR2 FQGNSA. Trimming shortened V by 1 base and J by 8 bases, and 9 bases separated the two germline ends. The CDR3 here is CASSLGGTYSPLHF. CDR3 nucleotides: TGTGCCAGCAGCTTAGGTGGGACATATTCACCCCTCCACTTT.

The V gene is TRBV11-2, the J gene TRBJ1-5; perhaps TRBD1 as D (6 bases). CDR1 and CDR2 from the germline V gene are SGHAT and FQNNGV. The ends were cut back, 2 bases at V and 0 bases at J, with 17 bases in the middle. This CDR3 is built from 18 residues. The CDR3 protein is CASSLPWRGMNSNQPQHF. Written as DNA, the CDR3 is TGTGCCAGCAGCTTACCCTGGAGGGGGATGAATAGCAATCAGCCCCAGCATTTT.

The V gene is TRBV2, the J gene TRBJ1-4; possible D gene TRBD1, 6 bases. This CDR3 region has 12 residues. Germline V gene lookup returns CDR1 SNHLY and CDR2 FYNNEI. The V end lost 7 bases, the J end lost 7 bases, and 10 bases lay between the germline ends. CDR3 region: CASKGEVEKLFF. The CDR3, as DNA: TGTGCCAGCAAGGGGGAAGTTGAAAAACTGTTTTTT.

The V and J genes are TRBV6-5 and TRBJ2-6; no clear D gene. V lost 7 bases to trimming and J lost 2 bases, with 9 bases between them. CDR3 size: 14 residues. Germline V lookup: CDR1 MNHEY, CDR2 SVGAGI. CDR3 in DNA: TGTGCCAGCAATCGGGCGGCTGGGGCCAACGTCCTGACTTTC. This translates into CASNRAAGANVLTF.

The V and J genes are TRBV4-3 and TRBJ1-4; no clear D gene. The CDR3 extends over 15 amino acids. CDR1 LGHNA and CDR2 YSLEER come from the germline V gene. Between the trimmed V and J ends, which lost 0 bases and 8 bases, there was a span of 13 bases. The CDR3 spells CASSQDGTIREKLFF. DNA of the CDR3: TGCGCCAGCAGCCAAGATGGTACGATAAGGGAAAAACTGTTTTTT.